This T cell receptor (beta chain) was captured by sequencing in a study of T cells in Graves' hyperthyroidism and ophthalmopathy. Study in general: Peripheral blood specimens were obtained at initial diagnosis, prior to any treatment.

V lost 0 bases to trimming and J lost 7 bases, with 17 bases between them. This CDR3 is built from 15 residues. The V gene's germline CDR1 is DFQATT and CDR2 SNEGSKA (reference sequence). This clonotype was observed at least ten times. The CDR3 regions of TCR beta were amplified from RNA transcripts. A set of HTBI primers served as the primers for a first-round RT-PCR of the TCR CDR3. TCRdb reprocessed the multiplex PCR reads with MiXCR, giving one entry per CDR3 protein. In the table there are around 350,000 distinct CDR3 sequences, roughly 15% of which are singletons. This sequence originates from a woman aged 25-40 years with Graves' ophthalmopathy. The rearrangement uses TRBV20-1 and TRBJ2-3, with D possibly matching TRBD2 (5 bases). The sample was blood. CDR3 in amino acids: CSARDRQDWANTQYF. As DNA, the CDR3 is TGCAGTGCTAGAGATCGCCAGGACTGGGCTAATACGCAGTATTTT.